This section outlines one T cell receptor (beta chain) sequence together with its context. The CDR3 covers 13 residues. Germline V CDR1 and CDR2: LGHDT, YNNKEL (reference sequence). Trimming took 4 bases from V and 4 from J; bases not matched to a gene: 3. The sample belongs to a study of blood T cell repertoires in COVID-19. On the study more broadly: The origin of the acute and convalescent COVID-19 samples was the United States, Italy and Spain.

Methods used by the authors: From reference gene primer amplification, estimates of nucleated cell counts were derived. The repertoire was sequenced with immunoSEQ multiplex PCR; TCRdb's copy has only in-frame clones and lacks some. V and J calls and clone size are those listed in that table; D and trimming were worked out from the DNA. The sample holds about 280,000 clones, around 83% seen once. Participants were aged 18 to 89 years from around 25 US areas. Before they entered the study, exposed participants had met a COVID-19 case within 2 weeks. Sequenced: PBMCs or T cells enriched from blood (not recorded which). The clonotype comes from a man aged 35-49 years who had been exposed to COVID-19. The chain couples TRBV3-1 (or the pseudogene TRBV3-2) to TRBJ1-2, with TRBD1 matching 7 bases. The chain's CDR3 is CASSPDRAYGYTF. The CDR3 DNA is TGTGCCAGCAGCCCCGACAGGGCCTATGGCTACACCTTC.